This entry is about one T cell receptor beta chain. The data were produced by immunoSEQ multiplex PCR, yet TCRdb's version contains in-frame clones alone and is incomplete. The sample holds 72,000 or so clones; approximately 82% are singletons and the top ten take roughly 2.8%. The CDR3 runs to 15 residues. Germline V gives CDR1 MNHNY, CDR2 SVGAGI (reference sequence). V shed 0 bases, J shed 4 bases, and the junction held 2 bases outside the gene matches. The sample comes from a study of T cell clones after liver transplantation. Overall study: Apart from a few HCV-positive recipients, transplants were for non-autoimmune, non-viral reasons. Without induction therapy, subjects received standard immunosuppression until 12-24 months post-transplant. Samples came pre-transplant, pre-randomization before withdrawal, and post-randomization after withdrawal ended.

The sequenced sample was CD4+ T cells from blood, obtained at the 22-month timepoint. The receptor was derived from a human patient who received a liver transplant. Part of the T cells may come from the graft donor. The chain couples TRBV6-6 to TRBJ2-7; 11 positions agree with TRBD1. The CDR3 DNA reads TGTGCCAGCAGTTACTCCGGACAGGGGGCGTACGAGCAGTACTTC. Amino acids: CASSYSGQGAYEQYF.